Included here is one T cell receptor (beta chain) sequence, with context. Its target is not known. This record belongs to a study of identical twins. Study observations and caveats: Conclusions rested on cross-sectional statistics rather than following the same donors.

This CDR3 comprises 12 residues. Per the germline V gene, CDR1 is SQVTM and CDR2 is ANQGSEA. The ends were cut back, 7 bases at V and 2 bases at J, with 11 bases in the middle. Each CDR3 protein gets one entry after TCRdb re-called the 5' RACE reads with MiXCR. The table includes 500,000 to 650,000 distinct CDR3 sequences, approximately 20% detected once. This sample was shared with a second study, whose subject was yellow fever vaccine responses in identical twins. From that study: On the reported evidence, twins' vaccine T cell responses seemed partly convergent and partly personalized.

Specimen: CD4+ T cells sorted from blood. This receptor was obtained from a woman between 18 and 29 years old in good health. This chain joins TRBV29-1 and TRBJ1-2, with D possibly matching TRBD1 (5 bases). In DNA form, the CDR3 reads TGCAGCGGGGGGGACGGAAACTATGGCTACACCTTC. This encodes CSGGDGNYGYTF.